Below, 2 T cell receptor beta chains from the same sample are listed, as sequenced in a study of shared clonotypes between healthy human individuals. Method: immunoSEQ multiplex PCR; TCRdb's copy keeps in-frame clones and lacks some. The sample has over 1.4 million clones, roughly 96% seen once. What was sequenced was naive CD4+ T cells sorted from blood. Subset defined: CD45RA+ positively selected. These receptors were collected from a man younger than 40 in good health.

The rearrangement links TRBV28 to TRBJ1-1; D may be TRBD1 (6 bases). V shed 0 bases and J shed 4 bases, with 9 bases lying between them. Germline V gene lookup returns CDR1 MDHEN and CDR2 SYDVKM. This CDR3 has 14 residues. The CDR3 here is CASSLWGRGTEAFF. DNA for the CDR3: TGTGCCAGCAGTTTATGGGGCAGGGGCACTGAAGCTTTCTTT.

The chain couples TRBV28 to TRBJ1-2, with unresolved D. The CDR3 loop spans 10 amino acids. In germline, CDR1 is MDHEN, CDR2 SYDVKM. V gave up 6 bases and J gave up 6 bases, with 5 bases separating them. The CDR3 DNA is TGTGCCAGCAGCGCACATGGCTACACCTTC. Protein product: CASSAHGYTF.